This is a list of T cell receptor beta chains from one sample in a study of blood T cell repertoires in COVID-19. TCRdb's table, derived via immunoSEQ multiplex PCR, lists solely in-frame clones and lacks some. Of some 19,000 clones listed, more than 70% were seen once; the top ten hold around a tenth. Sequencing was performed on peripheral blood. The source is a human donor in a cohort sampled during active COVID-19. The donor label of this sample is uncertain. CDR3s include the opening cysteine and the closing phenylalanine or tryptophan. Each record gives: D gene, J gene, clone size, V gene, CDR3 DNA, CDR3 protein. The D gene is left open where the match is weak. Clone size, where shown, is once, few, many, or a class for clones that have expanded.

NA	TRBJ1-5	NA	TRBV19	TGTGCCAGTAGTAGACAGGTTTATAGCAATCAGCCCCAGCATTTT	CASSRQVYSNQPQHF
NA	TRBJ2-3	few	TRBV15	TGTGCCACCAGCAGAGATCTGGCGGGCCCCCGAGATACGCAGTATTTT	CATSRDLAGPRDTQYF
TRBD2	TRBJ2-3	NA	TRBV9	TGTGCCAGCAGCCTCAGATCCGGGACTAGCGGATTCCGGGGGAGCACAGATACGCAGTATTTT	CASSLRSGTSGFRGSTDTQYF
NA	TRBJ1-1	NA	TRBV7-8	TGTGCCAGCAGCGCCGGGAGCCGGGACCATGAAGCTTTCTTT	CASSAGSRDHEAFF
TRBD2	TRBJ2-7	NA	TRBV2	TGTGCCAGCAGTGACAATAGCGGGATTATCCACGAGCAGTACTTC	CASSDNSGIIHEQYF
TRBD1	TRBJ1-5	NA	TRBV5-4	TGTGCCAGCAGCAAGGACAGGGGGATTAATCAGCCCCAGCATTTT	CASSKDRGINQPQHF
TRBD1	TRBJ2-7	NA	TRBV30	TGTGCCTGGAGTTACGGACAGGGGGCCCTAGCTGGGACCTACGAGCAGTACTTC	CAWSYGQGALAGTYEQYF
NA	TRBJ1-2	NA	TRBV7-2	TGTGCCAGCAGCTTAGGAGTCGGGGCTAACTATGGCTACACCTTC	CASSLGVGANYGYTF
NA	TRBJ1-5	NA	TRBV19	TGTGCCAGTAGTATAGACAGGGCTGGCAATCAGCCCCAGCATTTT	CASSIDRAGNQPQHF
NA	TRBJ2-5	once	TRBV18	TGTGCCAGCTCACGAGGGAGTGCCGAGACCCAGTACTTC	CASSRGSAETQYF
TRBD1	TRBJ1-1	NA	TRBV6-2/TRBV6-3	TGTGCCAGCAGTTACCCAGGGGGCATCGTCACTGAAGCTTTCTTT	CASSYPGGIVTEAFF
TRBD1	TRBJ2-1	NA	TRBV10-2	TGCGCCAGCAGCCAGACAGGGAACAATGAGCAGTTCTTC	CASSQTGNNEQFF
TRBD1	TRBJ1-1	once	TRBV19	TGTGCCAGTAGTTGGGGACAGGGAGTAACTGAAGCTTTCTTT	CASSWGQGVTEAFF
NA	TRBJ2-2	NA	TRBV21-1	TGTGCCAGCAGCAAAGTGGGTAGCGGGGGGATACAAACCGGGGAGCTGTTTTTT	CASSKVGSGGIQTGELFF
NA	TRBJ2-5	NA	TRBV6-1	TGTGCCAGCAGTGATGGCAGGGGCTTACAAGAGACCCAGTACTTC	CASSDGRGLQETQYF
TRBD1	TRBJ1-5	NA	TRBV28	TGTGCCAGCAGAACGGACAGGGGATGGGATAGCAATCAGCCCCAGCATTTT	CASRTDRGWDSNQPQHF
TRBD1	TRBJ2-5	NA	TRBV7-9	TGTGCCAGCAGCTTTCGGGACAGGGGAAGTCAAGAGACCCAGTACTTC	CASSFRDRGSQETQYF
NA	TRBJ2-3	NA	TRBV5-1	TGCGCCAGCAGCTTAACGATCCGTTCGGAGGGCACAGATACGCAGTATTTT	CASSLTIRSEGTDTQYF
NA	TRBJ1-6	NA	TRBV6-4	TGTGCCAGCAGTGAACAGTCGGGGAATTCACCCCTCCACTTT	CASSEQSGNSPLHF
TRBD2	TRBJ2-3	NA	TRBV30	TGTGCCTGGAGCAATCTAGCGGGAGGGCGGGATACGCAGTATTTT	CAWSNLAGGRDTQYF
NA	TRBJ1-5	NA	TRBV19	TGTGCCAGTAGTATCAGTGGGCCCCAGCATTTT	CASSISGPQHF
TRBD2	TRBJ2-7	NA	TRBV10-2	TGCGCCAGCAGTCGTACTAGCGTATTGGGCGAGCAGTACTTC	CASSRTSVLGEQYF
TRBD1	TRBJ1-2	NA	TRBV19	TGTGCCAGTAGTGACAGGGAAAACTATGGCTACACCTTC	CASSDRENYGYTF
NA	TRBJ2-2	NA	TRBV4-1	TGCGCCAGCAGCCAAGAAATAGCGAGGAACACCGGGGAGCTGTTTTTT	CASSQEIARNTGELFF
NA	TRBJ2-2	NA	TRBV29-1	TGCAGCGTCCCTAAAAGCGGGCGGGATGACACCGGGGAGCTGTTTTTT	CSVPKSGRDDTGELFF
TRBD1	TRBJ1-1	NA	TRBV29-1	TGCAGCGTGACGGGACAGACGAACGCTGAAGCTTTCTTT	CSVTGQTNAEAFF
NA	TRBJ1-1	NA	TRBV14	TGTGCCAGCAGCCAGCCCGGGTTGAACACTGAAGCTTTCTTT	CASSQPGLNTEAFF
TRBD1	TRBJ2-7	NA	TRBV4-2	TGTGCCAGCAGCCAAGGATCGGGACAGGGTGCCTACGAGCAGTACTTC	CASSQGSGQGAYEQYF
TRBD2	TRBJ2-7	once	TRBV11-2	TGTGCCAGCACCTACGGGACTAGGAGCTCCTACGAGCAGTACTTC	CASTYGTRSSYEQYF
NA	TRBJ2-3	NA	TRBV3-1/TRBV3-2	TGTGCCAGCAGCCAAGATGGGCAGGGCGGCACAGATACGCAGTATTTT	CASSQDGQGGTDTQYF
TRBD2	TRBJ2-3	NA	TRBV5-1	TGCGCCAGCAGCTCTTCTAGCGGGAGAGGCACAGATACGCAGTATTTT	CASSSSSGRGTDTQYF
NA	TRBJ2-2	once	TRBV5-1	TGCGCCAGCTACCAGGACACAGCGGGCGGGGAGCTGTTTTTT	CASYQDTAGGELFF
TRBD2	TRBJ2-2	NA	TRBV10-3	TGTGCCATCAGAGGGACTAGCGGGAGCGGGGAGCTGTTTTTT	CAIRGTSGSGELFF
TRBD2	TRBJ2-7	NA	TRBV10-1	TGCGCCAGCAGGACTACTAAGACTAGCGGGAGGGTGTACTACGAGCAGTACTTC	CASRTTKTSGRVYYEQYF
TRBD2	TRBJ2-5	NA	TRBV27	TGTGCCAGCAGTTGGCGCTCGGGACTAGCGGGAGACACGGAAGAGACCCAGTACTTC	CASSWRSGLAGDTEETQYF